A selection of T cell receptor beta chains follows, all from one sample in a study of blood T cell repertoires in COVID-19. Generated by immunoSEQ multiplex PCR, the TCRdb table keeps only in-frame clones and is missing some. The repertoire holds about 250,000 clones, 70% to 90% seen once, with about 5.9% in the top ten. Source material: peripheral blood. The receptor source for this set is a woman in her 30s with COVID-19, enrolled during active disease. The CDR3 runs from the conserved cysteine through the conserved F or W. A D gene is named only where the DNA matches it firmly.

CDR3 protein	D gene	V gene	J gene
CASSPGGREYNSPLHF	NA	TRBV5-4	TRBJ1-6
CASSTQGASDTQYF	TRBD1	TRBV18	TRBJ2-3
CASSQGLVDTEAFF	NA	TRBV3-1/TRBV3-2	TRBJ1-1
CASSVRTSGGPYSYNEQFF	TRBD2	TRBV9	TRBJ2-1
CASSQDLQAITDTQYF	NA	TRBV3-1/TRBV3-2	TRBJ2-3
CASSESPGLNTEAFF	NA	TRBV10-2	TRBJ1-1
CASYPLGAGPPGEQFF	NA	TRBV27	TRBJ2-1
CASSSPSGQGNGYTF	TRBD1	TRBV28	TRBJ1-2
CASSWQGQVGEKLFF	TRBD1	TRBV5-1	TRBJ1-4
CAISESGHPRGGVYGYTF	NA	TRBV10-3	TRBJ1-2
CASSQGRGYTF	NA	TRBV4-1	TRBJ1-2
CASSFGTSKSETQYF	TRBD2	TRBV28	TRBJ2-5
CSVAPGGNTEAFF	NA	TRBV29-1	TRBJ1-1
CASRADRSFYLNTEAFF	NA	TRBV5-6	TRBJ1-1
CASSSYTDTQYF	NA	TRBV7-2	TRBJ2-3
CASSEEQGAYYGYTF	TRBD1	TRBV2	TRBJ1-2
CASSQTPNLASHYNEQFF	NA	TRBV4-3	TRBJ2-1
CATRLAGGYEQFF	TRBD2	TRBV15	TRBJ2-1
CASSYPDTQYF	NA	TRBV6-2/TRBV6-3	TRBJ2-3
CASSQEGAVNEKLFF	NA	TRBV3-1/TRBV3-2	TRBJ1-4
CSGIQGARFDTEAFF	TRBD1	TRBV29-1	TRBJ1-1
CASSMNRGGYTF	TRBD1	TRBV9	TRBJ1-2
CASSRNERGAADTQYF	TRBD2	TRBV2	TRBJ2-3
CASSLARQEQFF	NA	TRBV5-6	TRBJ2-1
CASSYGDIFYEQYF	NA	TRBV6-2/TRBV6-3	TRBJ2-7
CASSLAGRGDSPLHF	TRBD1	TRBV5-6	TRBJ1-6
CASSPGTGPTEQFF	TRBD1	TRBV5-4	TRBJ2-1
CSVVVGGAGELFF	NA	TRBV29-1	TRBJ2-2
CASSDPGAVNEKLFF	NA	TRBV25-1	TRBJ1-4
CASSLGTSGEQYF	TRBD2	TRBV18	TRBJ2-7
CASSGYRGLDEQFF	TRBD1	TRBV2	TRBJ2-1
CASSVVEGVHTGELFF	NA	TRBV9	TRBJ2-2
CASSPGGITDTQYF	NA	TRBV7-9	TRBJ2-3
CASSLAGGGEQFF	NA	TRBV7-9	TRBJ2-1
CASSVGGESNTGELFF	NA	TRBV9	TRBJ2-2
CASSGNTAYNTDTQYF	NA	TRBV11-1	TRBJ2-3
CASSLRGAGGPQETQYF	TRBD2	TRBV6-2/TRBV6-3	TRBJ2-5
CASSSSNGKYEQYF	NA	TRBV7-9	TRBJ2-7
CASSLETSGYNEQFF	TRBD2	TRBV5-5	TRBJ2-1
CASSLGQPNQPQHF	NA	TRBV5-5	TRBJ1-5
CASSTGHLNQPQHF	NA	TRBV6-5	TRBJ1-5
CASSLVGLAGHQETQYF	TRBD2	TRBV7-2	TRBJ2-5
CASSVRWGENEQYF	NA	TRBV2	TRBJ2-7
CASSPLTDITTYNEQFF	NA	TRBV6-6	TRBJ2-1
CASSQDRRGGYGYTF	NA	TRBV4-1	TRBJ1-2